The subject of this entry is one TCR beta chain. This sample is drawn from a study of cytomegalovirus exposure and HLA in healthy donors. Both 60 Vbeta primers and 13 Jbeta primers went into the PCR. Libraries were prepared by immunoSEQ multiplex PCR; TCRdb keeps only in-frame clonotypes and omits some of them. This table holds 100,000 to 150,000 clones, about 80% found once. The germline CDR1 and CDR2 sequences are SGHVS and FQNEAQ. The CDR3 consists of 13 residues. The ends lost 7 bases at V and 5 bases at J; junction bases unmatched: 7. The rearrangement links TRBV7-8 to TRBJ1-1, with 7 nucleotides matching TRBD1. The receptor comes from a woman aged 45 to 65 in good health and CMV-seronegative. Sequenced material: PBMCs. The CDR3 region has the DNA TGTGCCAGCACCACAGAGGGGGCGACTGAAGCTTTCTTT. Encoded protein: CASTTEGATEAFF.